The source of this TCR beta chain is a study of shared clonotypes between healthy human individuals. Germline CDR1 and CDR2: SGHAT and FQNNGV. Trimming took off 4 bases at V and 4 bases at J, with 14 bases between the two ends. The CDR3 totals 14 residues. Assay used: immunoSEQ multiplex PCR; TCRdb lists only in-frame clones, some missing. The sample lists approximately 640,000 clones, roughly 70% occurring once. Naive CD45RA+ and memory CD45RA-negative subsets were split from CD4+ cells. The sequence came from a woman in her twenties or thirties in good health. This rearrangement joins TRBV11-2 to TRBJ2-7; D possibly corresponds to TRBD2 (6 bases). Sequencing was carried out using memory CD4+ T cells sorted from blood. Subset given: CD45RA-negative fraction. The CDR3 here is CASSSGRDLYEQYF. DNA of the CDR3: TGTGCCAGCAGCTCGGGACGGGACTTGTACGAGCAGTACTTC.